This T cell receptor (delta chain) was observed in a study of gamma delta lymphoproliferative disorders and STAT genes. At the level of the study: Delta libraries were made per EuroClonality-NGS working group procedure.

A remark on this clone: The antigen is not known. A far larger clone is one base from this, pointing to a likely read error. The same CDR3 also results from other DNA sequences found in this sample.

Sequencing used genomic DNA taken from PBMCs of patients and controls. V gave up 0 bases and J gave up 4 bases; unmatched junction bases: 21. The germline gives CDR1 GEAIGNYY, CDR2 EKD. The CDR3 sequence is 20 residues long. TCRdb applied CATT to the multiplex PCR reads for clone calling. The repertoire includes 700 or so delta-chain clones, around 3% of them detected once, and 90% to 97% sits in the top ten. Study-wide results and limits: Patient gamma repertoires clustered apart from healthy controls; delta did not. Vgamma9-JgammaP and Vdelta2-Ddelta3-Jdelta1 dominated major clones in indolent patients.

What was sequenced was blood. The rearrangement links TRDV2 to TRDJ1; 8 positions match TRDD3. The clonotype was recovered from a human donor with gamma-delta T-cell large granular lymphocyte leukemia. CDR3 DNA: TGTGCCTGTGACACCGTCCACACGGGGCTAGGGGATACCAGAGGCGATAAACTCATCTTT. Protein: CACDTVHTGLGDTRGDKLIF.